This T cell receptor beta chain was recovered during a study of patients with pleural tuberculosis. This clonotype was recorded once. A much larger clone is a single base away; this may be a read error. TCRdb re-derived calls from the reads in MiXCR, one entry per CDR3 protein. The sample has around 50,000 distinct CDR3 sequences; approximately 7.9% are singletons. The germline gives CDR1 SNHLY, CDR2 FYNNEI. The CDR3 loop spans 15 amino acids. Trimming took 6 bases from V and 0 from J; bases not matched to a gene: 2. The TCR was taken from a human donor with pleural tuberculosis. The gene calls are TRBV2 and TRBJ1-6; 7 nucleotides line up with TRBD1. CDR3 nucleotide sequence: TGTGCCAGCAGGACAGGGTACTCCTATAATTCACCCCTCCACTTT. It specifies CASRTGYSYNSPLHF.